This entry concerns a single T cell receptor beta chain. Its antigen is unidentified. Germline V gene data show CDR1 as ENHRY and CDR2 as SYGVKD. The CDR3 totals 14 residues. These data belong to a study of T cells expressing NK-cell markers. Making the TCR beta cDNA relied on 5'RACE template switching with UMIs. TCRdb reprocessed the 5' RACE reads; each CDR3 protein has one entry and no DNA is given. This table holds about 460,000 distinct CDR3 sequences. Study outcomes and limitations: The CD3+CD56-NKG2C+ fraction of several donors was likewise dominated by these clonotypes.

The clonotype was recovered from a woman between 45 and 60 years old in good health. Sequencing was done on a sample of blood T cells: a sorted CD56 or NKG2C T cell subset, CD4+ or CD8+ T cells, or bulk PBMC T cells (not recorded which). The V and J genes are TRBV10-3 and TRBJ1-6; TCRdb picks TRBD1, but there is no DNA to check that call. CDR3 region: CAISTDSDNSPLHF.